One sample yielded the 7 T cell receptor beta chains listed below, sequenced in a study of OX40 agonist ivuxolimab in advanced cancers. Produced via immunoSEQ multiplex PCR; TCRdb's table is partial and in-frame only. The sample consists of tens of thousands of clones, around 90% of them appearing once. The sample here was CD4+ or CD8+ T cells sorted from blood, taken in a trial of the OX40 agonist ivuxolimab. The receptors stem from an adult with an advanced solid tumor such as melanoma, head and neck, liver or kidney cancer.

V gene TRBV28 combines with J gene TRBJ2-3; a weak D match, TRBD2 (6 bases). This CDR3 comprises 14 residues. Germline CDR1 is MDHEN and CDR2 is SYDVKM. V lost 11 bases and J 0 bases, leaving 15 bases between the germline ends. CDR3 amino acids: CAGTFGGSTDTQYF. In DNA form, the CDR3 reads TGTGCCGGCACCTTCGGGGGAAGCACAGATACGCAGTATTTT.

The chain recombines TRBV27 with TRBJ2-5; D is perhaps TRBD1 (6 bases). Germline values: CDR1 MNHEY, CDR2 SMNVEV (reference sequence). CDR3 length: 12 residues. The V end lost 8 bases, the J end lost 4 bases, and 11 bases lay between the germline ends. The CDR3 coding sequence is TGTGCCAGCCCCGGGACACGAGAGACCCAGTACTTC. Its protein is CASPGTRETQYF.

This clone has only one observation. The J gene is TRBJ2-1, the V gene TRBV10-2; 7 bases match TRBD2. Germline assignment: CDR1 WSHSY and CDR2 SAAADI. V was clipped by 6 bases and J by 4 bases; unmatched bases: 12. CDR3 length: 16 amino acids. CDR3 residues: CASRNSKAGLYNEQFF. In DNA form, the CDR3 reads TGCGCCAGCAGGAACTCCAAAGCGGGATTGTACAATGAGCAGTTCTTC.

This clone was counted once. The chain uses TRBV19 and TRBJ2-7, with D unresolved. The germline CDR1 and CDR2 sequences are LNHDA and SQIVND (reference sequence). This CDR3 has 14 amino acids. Trimming stripped 3 bases from V and 6 bases from J, with 15 bases between. The CDR3 protein is CASSISAGPREQYF. The CDR3 DNA reads TGTGCCAGTAGTATTTCAGCAGGTCCTCGCGAGCAGTACTTC. Variable domain in full (rest from reference TRBV19 and TRBJ2-7): DGGITQSPKYLFRKEGQNVTLSCEQNLNHDAMYWYRQDPGQGLRLIYYSQIVNDFQKGDIAEGYSVSREKKESFPLTVTSAQKNPTAFYLCASSISAGPREQYFGPGTRLTVT.

This clone was observed a single time. The chain recombines TRBV28 with TRBJ2-5; D is perhaps TRBD1 or TRBD2 (5 bases each). The assigned J gene may be wrong: the sequence end matches TRBJ2-7 better. The germline CDR1 and CDR2 sequences are MDHEN and SYDVKM. This CDR3 comprises 14 residues. For the CDR3, the DNA is TGTGCCAGCAGTCCCCGGGGCGCGTCCTACGAGCAGTACTTC. Translating it yields CASSPRGASYEQYF.

This clone qualifies as large (0.1 to 1%). The chain recombines TRBV7-3 with TRBJ2-1, with TRBD2 identical over 7 bases. In germline, CDR1 is SGHTA, CDR2 FQGTGA. This CDR3 is 15 amino acids long. V shed 5 bases, J shed 4 bases, and the junction held 8 bases outside the gene matches. The CDR3 DNA reads TGTGCCAGCAGCCCAGGACTAGAGGATTACAATGAGCAGTTCTTC. Its protein product is CASSPGLEDYNEQFF.

This rearrangement joins TRBV19 to TRBJ2-5; no clear D. The V gene's germline CDR1 is LNHDA and CDR2 SQIVND (reference sequence). The CDR3 consists of 14 residues. With 1 base removed from V and 2 bases from J, the gap between germline ends came to 8 bases. Here the CDR3 reads CASSIVGLQETQYF. As DNA, the CDR3 is TGTGCCAGTAGTATAGTTGGGTTGCAAGAGACCCAGTACTTC. Drawing the rest from reference TRBV19 and TRBJ2-5, the complete variable domain is DGGITQSPKYLFRKEGQNVTLSCEQNLNHDAMYWYRQDPGQGLRLIYYSQIVNDFQKGDIAEGYSVSREKKESFPLTVTSAQKNPTAFYLCASSIVGLQETQYFGPGTRLLVL.